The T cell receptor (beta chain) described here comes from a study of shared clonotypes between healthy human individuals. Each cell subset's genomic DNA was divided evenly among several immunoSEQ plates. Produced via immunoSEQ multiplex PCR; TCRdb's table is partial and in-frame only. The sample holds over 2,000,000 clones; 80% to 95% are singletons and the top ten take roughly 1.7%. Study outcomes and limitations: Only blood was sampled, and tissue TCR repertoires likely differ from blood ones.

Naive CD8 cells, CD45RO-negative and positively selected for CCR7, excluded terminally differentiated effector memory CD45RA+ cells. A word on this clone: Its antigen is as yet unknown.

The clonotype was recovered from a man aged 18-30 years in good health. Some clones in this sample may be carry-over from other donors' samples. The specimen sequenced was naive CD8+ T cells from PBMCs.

CDR3 DNA: TGTGCCAGCACTTTGGACAGGGAAAATACCTACAATGAGCAGTTCTTC. Translating it yields CASTLDRENTYNEQFF. V is TRBV28 and J is TRBJ2-1, with TRBD1 matching 8 bases. Unmatched junction bases numbered 10, after V lost 7 bases and J lost 2 bases. Germline assignment: CDR1 MDHEN and CDR2 SYDVKM. CDR3 length equals 16 residues.